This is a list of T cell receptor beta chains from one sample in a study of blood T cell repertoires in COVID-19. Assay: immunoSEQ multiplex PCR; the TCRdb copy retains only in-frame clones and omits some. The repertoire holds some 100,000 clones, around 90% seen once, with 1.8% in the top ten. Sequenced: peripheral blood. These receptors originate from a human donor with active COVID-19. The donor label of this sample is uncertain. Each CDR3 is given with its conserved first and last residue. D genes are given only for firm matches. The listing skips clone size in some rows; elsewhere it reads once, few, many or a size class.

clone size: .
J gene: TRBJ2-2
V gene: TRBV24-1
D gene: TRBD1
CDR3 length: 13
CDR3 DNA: TGTGCCTCAGGGACAGCGAACACCGGGGAGCTGTTTTTT
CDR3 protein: CASGTANTGELFF

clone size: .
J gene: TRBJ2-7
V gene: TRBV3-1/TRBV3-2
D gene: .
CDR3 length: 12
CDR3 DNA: TGTGCCAGCAGCCCAACCCTCGGGGAGCAGTACTTC
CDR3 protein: CASSPTLGEQYF

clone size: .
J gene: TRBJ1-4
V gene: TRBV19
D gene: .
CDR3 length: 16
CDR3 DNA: TGTGCCAGTAGTCATCGATGGACATCGCCCTCGGGGGAACTGTTTTTT
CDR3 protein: CASSHRWTSPSGELFF

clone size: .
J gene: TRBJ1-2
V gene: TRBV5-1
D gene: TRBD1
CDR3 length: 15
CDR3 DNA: TGCGCCAGCAGCTTGGCCCCGACAGGGGACTATGGCTACACCTTC
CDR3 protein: CASSLAPTGDYGYTF

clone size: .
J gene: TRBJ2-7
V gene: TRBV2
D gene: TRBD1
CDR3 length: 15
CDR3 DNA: TGTGCCAGCAGTGAAGGACAGGGCCTCTCCTACGAGCAGTACTTC
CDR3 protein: CASSEGQGLSYEQYF

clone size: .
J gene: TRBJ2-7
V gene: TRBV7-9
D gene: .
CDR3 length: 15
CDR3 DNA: TGTGCCAGCAGTCAGGGAATCGCGTCCGGCTACGAGCAGTACTTC
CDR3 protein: CASSQGIASGYEQYF

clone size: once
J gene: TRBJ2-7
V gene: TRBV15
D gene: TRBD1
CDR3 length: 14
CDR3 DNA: TGTGCCACCAGCAGGGACAGGGAGGCACACGAGCAGTACTTC
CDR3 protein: CATSRDREAHEQYF

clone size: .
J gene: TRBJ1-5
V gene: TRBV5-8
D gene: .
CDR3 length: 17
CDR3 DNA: TGTGCCAGCAGCCTAGGTCAAAGGGGTTTTAACAATCAGCCCCAGCATTTT
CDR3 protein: CASSLGQRGFNNQPQHF

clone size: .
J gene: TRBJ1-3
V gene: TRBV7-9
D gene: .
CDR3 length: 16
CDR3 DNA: TGTGCCAGCAGCCCATCCTCCATTCCGAGGGGAAACACCATATATTTT
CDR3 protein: CASSPSSIPRGNTIYF

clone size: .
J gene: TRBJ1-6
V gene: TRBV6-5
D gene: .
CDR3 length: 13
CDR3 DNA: TGTGCCAGCAGGAGCCAGGGTAATTCACCCCTCCACTTT
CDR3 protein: CASRSQGNSPLHF

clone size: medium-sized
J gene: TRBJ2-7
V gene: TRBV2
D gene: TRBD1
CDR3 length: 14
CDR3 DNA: TGTGCCAGCGAGGGACAGGTTTCTTGGTCCGAGCAGTACTTC
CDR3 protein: CASEGQVSWSEQYF

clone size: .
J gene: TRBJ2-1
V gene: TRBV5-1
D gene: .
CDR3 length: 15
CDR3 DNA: TGCGCCAGCAGCTTGATGGGTCCGGGGGGCGATGAGCAGTTCTTC
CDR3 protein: CASSLMGPGGDEQFF

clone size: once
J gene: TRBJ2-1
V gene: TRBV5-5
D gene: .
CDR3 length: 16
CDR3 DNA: TGTGCCAGCAGTTGGGCGGCGGGCTCCTCCTACAATGAGCAGTTCTTC
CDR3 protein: CASSWAAGSSYNEQFF

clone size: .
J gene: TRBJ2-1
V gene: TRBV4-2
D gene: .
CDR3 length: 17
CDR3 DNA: TGTGCCAGCAGCCAAAGAATAGGCGGACTGACGGACAATGAGCAGTTCTTC
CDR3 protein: CASSQRIGGLTDNEQFF

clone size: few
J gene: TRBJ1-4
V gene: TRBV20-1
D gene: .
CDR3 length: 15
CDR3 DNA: TGCAGTGCTAATGACCCAGGGGAGAGCCCAGAAAAACTGTTTTTT
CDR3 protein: CSANDPGESPEKLFF

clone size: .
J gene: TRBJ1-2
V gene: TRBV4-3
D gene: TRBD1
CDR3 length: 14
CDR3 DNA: TGCGCCAGCAAGGGGACAGGAACAAACTATGGCTACACCTTC
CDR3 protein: CASKGTGTNYGYTF

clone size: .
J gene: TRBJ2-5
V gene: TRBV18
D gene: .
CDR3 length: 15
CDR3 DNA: TGTGCCAGCTCACCAAGGGGCCCCGAGCAGGAGACCCAGTACTTC
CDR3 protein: CASSPRGPEQETQYF

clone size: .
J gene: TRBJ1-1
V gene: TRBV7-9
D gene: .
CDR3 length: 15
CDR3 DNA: TGTGCCAGCAGCTACGGGGAGTCAATGAACACTGAAGCTTTCTTT
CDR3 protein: CASSYGESMNTEAFF

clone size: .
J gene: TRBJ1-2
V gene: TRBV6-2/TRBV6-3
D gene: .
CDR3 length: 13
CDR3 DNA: TGTGCCAGCAGTTACGGGCAGAACTATGGCTACACCTTC
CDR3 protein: CASSYGQNYGYTF

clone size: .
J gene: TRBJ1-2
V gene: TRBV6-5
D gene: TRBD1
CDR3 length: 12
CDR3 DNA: TGTGCCAGCAGGACAGGGTTGGCTGGCTACACCTTC
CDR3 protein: CASRTGLAGYTF

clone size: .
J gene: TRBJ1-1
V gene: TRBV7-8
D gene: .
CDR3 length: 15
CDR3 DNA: TGTGCCAGCAGCTTAGGCGGCAGCTATAACACTGAAGCTTTCTTT
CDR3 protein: CASSLGGSYNTEAFF

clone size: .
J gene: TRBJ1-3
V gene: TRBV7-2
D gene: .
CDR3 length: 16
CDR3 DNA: TGTGCCAGCAGCTTAGTAGGGGGAAGGACTGGAAACACCATATATTTT
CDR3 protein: CASSLVGGRTGNTIYF

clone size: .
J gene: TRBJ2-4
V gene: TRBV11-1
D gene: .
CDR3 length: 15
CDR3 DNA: TGTGCCAGCAGCTTAGGCTTGGGGGCCCAAAACATTCAGTACTTC
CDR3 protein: CASSLGLGAQNIQYF

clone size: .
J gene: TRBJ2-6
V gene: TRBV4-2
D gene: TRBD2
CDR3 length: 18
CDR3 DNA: TGTGCCAGCAGCCAAGATCGCCCGGGGGGGGTAGGGGCCAACGTCCTGACTTTC
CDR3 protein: CASSQDRPGGVGANVLTF

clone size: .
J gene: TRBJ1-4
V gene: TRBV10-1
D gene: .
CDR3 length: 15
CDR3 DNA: TGCGCCAGCAGTGAGTCGTTAACAACTAATGAAAAACTGTTTTTT
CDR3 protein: CASSESLTTNEKLFF

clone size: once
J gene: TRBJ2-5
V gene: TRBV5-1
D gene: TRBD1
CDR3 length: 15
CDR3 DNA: TGCGCCAGCAGCTTGGCTACAGGGGGGCGAGAGACCCAGTACTTC
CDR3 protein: CASSLATGGRETQYF

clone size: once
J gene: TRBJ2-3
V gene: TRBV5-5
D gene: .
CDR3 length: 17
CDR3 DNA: TGTGCCAGCAGCTTGTTCAGGGTTGTCCAGCGCACAGATACGCAGTATTTT
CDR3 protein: CASSLFRVVQRTDTQYF

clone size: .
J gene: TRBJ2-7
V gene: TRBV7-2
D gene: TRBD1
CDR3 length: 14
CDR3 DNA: TGTGCCAGCAGCTTAGTGCGGACAGGGGATGAGCAGTACTTC
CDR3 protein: CASSLVRTGDEQYF

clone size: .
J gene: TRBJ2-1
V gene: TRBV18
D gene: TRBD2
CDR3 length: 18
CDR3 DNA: TGTGCCAGCTCACCACCGGTTAGCGGGGGGCAAGATTGGGATGAGCAGTTCTTC
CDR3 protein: CASSPPVSGGQDWDEQFF

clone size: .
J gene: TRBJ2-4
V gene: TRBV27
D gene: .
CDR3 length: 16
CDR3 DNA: TGTGCCAGCAGTTTGACCGGACATTCAGCCAAAAACATTCAGTACTTC
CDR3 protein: CASSLTGHSAKNIQYF

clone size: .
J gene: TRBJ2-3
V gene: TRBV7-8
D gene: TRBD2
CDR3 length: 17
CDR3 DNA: TGTGCCATCCGCCGTCCTAGCGGGGGGGCCGGCACAGATACGCAGTATTTT
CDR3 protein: CAIRRPSGGAGTDTQYF

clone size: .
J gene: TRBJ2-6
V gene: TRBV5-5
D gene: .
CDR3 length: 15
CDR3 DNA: TGTGCCAGCAGCTTTTCAGGTACTGGGGCCAACGTCCTGACTTTC
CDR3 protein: CASSFSGTGANVLTF

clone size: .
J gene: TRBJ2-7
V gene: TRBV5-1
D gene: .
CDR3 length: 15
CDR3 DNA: TGCGCCAGCAGCTTGGATACAGTCTTCTCCTACGAGCAGTACTTC
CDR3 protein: CASSLDTVFSYEQYF

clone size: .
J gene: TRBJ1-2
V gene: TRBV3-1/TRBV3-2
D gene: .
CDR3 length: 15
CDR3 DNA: TGTGCCAGCTGCTCAGGGGTGATCTCCACCTATGGCTACACCTTC
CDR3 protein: CASCSGVISTYGYTF

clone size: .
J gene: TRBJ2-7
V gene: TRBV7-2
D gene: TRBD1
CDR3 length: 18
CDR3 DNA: TGTGCCAGCAGCTTAGGGGACCGCGTAGGGGGCGGAGAAGGCGAGCAGTACTTC
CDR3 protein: CASSLGDRVGGGEGEQYF

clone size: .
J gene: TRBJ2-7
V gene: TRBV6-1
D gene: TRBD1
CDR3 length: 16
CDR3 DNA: TGTGCCAGCAGTGAAGGCCATTTAGGACAGGGCTACGAGCAGTACTTC
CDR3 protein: CASSEGHLGQGYEQYF

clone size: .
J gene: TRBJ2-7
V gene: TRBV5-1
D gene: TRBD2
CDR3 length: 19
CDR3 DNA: TGCGCCAGCAGCTTCAACCCGGGACTAGCGGGGGGGACAACCTACGAGCAGTACTTC
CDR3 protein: CASSFNPGLAGGTTYEQYF

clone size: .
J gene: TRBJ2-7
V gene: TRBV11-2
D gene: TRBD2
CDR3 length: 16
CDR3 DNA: TGTGCCAGCGGGATTAACCTGGGACTAGCGGGGGGCGAGCCCCATTTC
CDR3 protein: CASGINLGLAGGEPHF

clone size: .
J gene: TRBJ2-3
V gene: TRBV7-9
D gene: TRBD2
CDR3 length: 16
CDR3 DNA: TGTGCCAGCAGCATAGGGTTGCGGGGGGGCCCAGATACGCAGTATTTT
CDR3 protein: CASSIGLRGGPDTQYF

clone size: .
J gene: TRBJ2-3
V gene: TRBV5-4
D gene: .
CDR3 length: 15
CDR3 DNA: TGTGCCAGCAGCTTATCCCTAGCAGGTGCAGATACGCAGTATTTT
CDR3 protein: CASSLSLAGADTQYF

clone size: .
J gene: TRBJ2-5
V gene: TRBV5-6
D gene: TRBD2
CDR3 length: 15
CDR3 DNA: TGTGCCAGCAGCCTCGGCCTAGCGGGGCAAGAGACCCAGTACTTC
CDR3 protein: CASSLGLAGQETQYF

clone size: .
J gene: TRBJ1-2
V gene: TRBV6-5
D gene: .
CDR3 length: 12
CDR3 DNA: TGTGCCAGCAACTCGGTAGACTATGGCTACACCTTC
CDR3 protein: CASNSVDYGYTF

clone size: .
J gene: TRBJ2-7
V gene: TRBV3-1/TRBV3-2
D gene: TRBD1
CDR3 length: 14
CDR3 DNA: TGTGCCAGCAGCCGAGGGACAGGGGGATACGAGCAGTACTTC
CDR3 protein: CASSRGTGGYEQYF

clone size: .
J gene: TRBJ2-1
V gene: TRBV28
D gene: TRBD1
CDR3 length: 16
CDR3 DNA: TGTGCCAGCACCCCATCCCCGGGACAGGGGTCCAATGAGCAGTTCTTC
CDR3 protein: CASTPSPGQGSNEQFF

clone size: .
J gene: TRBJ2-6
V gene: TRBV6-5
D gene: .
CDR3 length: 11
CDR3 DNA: TGTGCCAGCCGTGGGGCCAACGTCCTGACTTTC
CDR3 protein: CASRGANVLTF

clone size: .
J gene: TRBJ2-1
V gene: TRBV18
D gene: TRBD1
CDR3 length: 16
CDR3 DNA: TGTGCCAGCTCAACCGACAGGGGGCGAAGTCGGAATGAGCAGTTCTTC
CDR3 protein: CASSTDRGRSRNEQFF